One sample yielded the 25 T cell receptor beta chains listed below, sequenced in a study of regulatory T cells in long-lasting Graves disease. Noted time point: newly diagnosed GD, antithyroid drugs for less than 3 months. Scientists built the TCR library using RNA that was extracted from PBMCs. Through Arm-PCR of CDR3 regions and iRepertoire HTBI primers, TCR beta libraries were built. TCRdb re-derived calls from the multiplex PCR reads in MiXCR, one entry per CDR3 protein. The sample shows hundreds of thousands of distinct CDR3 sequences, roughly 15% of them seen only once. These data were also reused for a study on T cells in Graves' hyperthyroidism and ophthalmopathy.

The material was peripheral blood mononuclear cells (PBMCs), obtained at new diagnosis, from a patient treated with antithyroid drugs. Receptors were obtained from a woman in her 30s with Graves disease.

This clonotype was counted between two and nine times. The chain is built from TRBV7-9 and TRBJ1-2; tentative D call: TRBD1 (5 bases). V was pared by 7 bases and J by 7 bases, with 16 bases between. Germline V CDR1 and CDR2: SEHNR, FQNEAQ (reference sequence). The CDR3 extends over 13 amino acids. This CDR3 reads CASKQWGTGGYTF. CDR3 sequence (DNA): TGTGCCAGCAAGCAGTGGGGGACTGGTGGCTACACCTTC.

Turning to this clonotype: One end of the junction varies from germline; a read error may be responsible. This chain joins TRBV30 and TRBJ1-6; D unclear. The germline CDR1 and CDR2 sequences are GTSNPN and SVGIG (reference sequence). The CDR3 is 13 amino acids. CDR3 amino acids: CAWSAGGNSPLHF. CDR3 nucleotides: TGCGCCTGGAGCGCGGGAGGGAATTCACCCCTCCACTTT. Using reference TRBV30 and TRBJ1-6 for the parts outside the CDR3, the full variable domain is SQTIHQWPATLVQPVGSPLSLECTVEGTSNPNLYWYRQAAGRGLQLLFYSVGIGQISSEVPQNLSASRPQDRQFILSSKKLLLSDSGFYLCAWSAGGNSPLHFGNGTRLTVT.

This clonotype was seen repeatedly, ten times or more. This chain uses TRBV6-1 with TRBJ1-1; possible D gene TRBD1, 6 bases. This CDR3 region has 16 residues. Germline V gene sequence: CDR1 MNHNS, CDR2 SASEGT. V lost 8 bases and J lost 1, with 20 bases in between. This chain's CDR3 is CASGGVPQGRNTEAFF. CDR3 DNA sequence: TGTGCCAGCGGAGGGGTCCCACAGGGTAGGAACACTGAAGCTTTCTTT.

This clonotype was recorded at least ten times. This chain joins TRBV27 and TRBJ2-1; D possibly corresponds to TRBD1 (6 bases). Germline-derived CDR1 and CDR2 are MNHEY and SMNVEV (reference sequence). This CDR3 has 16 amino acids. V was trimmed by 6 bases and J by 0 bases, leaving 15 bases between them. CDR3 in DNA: TGTGCCAGCAGGAACCGGGACACTACCTCCTACAATGAGCAGTTCTTC. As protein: CASRNRDTTSYNEQFF.

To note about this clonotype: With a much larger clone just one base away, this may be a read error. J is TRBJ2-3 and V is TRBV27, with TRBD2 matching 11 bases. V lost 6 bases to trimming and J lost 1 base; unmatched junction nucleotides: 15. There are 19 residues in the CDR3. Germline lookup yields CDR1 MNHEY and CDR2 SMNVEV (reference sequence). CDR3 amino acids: CASRELTSGTGFGTDTQYF. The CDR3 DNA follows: TGTGCCAGCAGAGAGTTGACTAGCGGGACAGGGTTCGGCACAGATACGCAGTATTTT.

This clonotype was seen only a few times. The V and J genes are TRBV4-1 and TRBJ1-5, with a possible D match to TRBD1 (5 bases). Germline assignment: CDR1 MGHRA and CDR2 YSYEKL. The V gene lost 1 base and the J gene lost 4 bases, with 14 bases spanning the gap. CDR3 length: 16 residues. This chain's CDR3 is CASSQGLGLGNQPQHF. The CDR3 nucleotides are TGCGCCAGCAGCCAAGGGCTGGGGCTCGGTAATCAGCCCCAGCATTTT.

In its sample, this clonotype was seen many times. The CDR3 loop is CASSLETGYEQYF. For the CDR3, the DNA is TGTGCCAGCAGTTTAGAGACAGGGTACGAGCAGTACTTC. V is TRBV12-3 or TRBV12-4 and J is TRBJ2-7, with TRBD1 identical over 7 bases. The junction had 1 base not matched to a gene; V was cut back by 1 base and J by 4 bases. This CDR3 has 13 amino acids.

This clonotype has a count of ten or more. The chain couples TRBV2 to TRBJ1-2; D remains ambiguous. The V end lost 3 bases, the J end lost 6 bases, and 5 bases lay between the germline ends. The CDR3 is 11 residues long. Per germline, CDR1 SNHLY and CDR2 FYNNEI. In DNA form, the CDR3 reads TGTGCCAGCAGTGAGTGGAATGGCTACACCTTC. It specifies CASSEWNGYTF.

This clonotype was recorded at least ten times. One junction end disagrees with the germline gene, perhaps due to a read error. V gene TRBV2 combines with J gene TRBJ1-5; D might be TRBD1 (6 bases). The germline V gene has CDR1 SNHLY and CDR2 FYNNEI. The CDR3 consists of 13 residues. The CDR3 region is CASRGSSNQPQHF. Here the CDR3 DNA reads TGCGCCAGCAGGGGTAGTAGCAATCAGCCCCAGCATTTT.

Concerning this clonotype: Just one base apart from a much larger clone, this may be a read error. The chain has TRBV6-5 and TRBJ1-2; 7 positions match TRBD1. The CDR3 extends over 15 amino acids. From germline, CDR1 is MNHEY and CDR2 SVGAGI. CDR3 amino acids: CSSSSRQGIDYGYTF. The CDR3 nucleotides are TGTTCCAGCAGTTCCAGACAGGGAATTGACTATGGCTACACCTTC.

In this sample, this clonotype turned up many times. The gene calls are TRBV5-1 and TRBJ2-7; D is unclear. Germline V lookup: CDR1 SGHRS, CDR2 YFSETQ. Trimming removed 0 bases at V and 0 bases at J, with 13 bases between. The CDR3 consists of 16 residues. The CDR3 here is CASSLGSTERSYEQYF. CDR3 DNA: TGCGCCAGCAGCTTGGGGTCTACGGAACGCTCCTACGAGCAGTACTTC.

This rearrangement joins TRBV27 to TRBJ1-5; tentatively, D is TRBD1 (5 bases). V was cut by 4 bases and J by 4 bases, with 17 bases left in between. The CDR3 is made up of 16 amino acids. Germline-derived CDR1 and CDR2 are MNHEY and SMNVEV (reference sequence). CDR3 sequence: CASSSQGAIGNQPQHF. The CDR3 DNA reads TGTGCCAGCAGTTCCCAAGGGGCAATTGGAAATCAGCCCCAGCATTTT.

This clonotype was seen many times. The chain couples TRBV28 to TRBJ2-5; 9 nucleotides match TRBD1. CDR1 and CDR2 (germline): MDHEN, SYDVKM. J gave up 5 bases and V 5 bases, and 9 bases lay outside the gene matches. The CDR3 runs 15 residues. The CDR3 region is CASSRDRVFVETQYF. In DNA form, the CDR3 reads TGTGCCAGCAGTCGGGACAGGGTGTTCGTGGAGACCCAGTACTTC.

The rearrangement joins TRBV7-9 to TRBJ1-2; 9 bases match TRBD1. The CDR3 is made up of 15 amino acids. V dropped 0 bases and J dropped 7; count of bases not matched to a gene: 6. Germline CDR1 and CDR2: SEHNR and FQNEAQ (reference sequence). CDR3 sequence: CASSLAAGGQGGYTF. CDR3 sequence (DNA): TGTGCCAGCAGCTTAGCCGCAGGGGGACAGGGTGGCTACACCTTC.

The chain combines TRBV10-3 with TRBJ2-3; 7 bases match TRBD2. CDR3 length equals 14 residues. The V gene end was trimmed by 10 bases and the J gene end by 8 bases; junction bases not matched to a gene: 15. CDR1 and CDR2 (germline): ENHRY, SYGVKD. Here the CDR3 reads CATRGGLVGVTQYF. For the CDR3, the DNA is TGTGCCACCCGCGGCGGACTAGTGGGGGTTACGCAGTATTTT.

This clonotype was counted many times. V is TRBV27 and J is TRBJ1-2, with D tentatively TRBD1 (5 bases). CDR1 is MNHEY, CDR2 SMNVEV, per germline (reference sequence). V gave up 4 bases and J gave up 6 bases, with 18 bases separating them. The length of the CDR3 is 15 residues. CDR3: CASSWRGGLPDGYTF. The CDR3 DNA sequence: TGTGCCAGCAGTTGGAGGGGAGGTCTCCCGGATGGCTACACCTTC.

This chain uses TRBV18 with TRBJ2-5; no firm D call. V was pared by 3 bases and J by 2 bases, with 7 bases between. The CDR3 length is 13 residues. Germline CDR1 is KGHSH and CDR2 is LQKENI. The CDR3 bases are TGTGCCAGCTCACCGTCCGATCAAGAGACCCAGTACTTC. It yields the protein CASSPSDQETQYF.

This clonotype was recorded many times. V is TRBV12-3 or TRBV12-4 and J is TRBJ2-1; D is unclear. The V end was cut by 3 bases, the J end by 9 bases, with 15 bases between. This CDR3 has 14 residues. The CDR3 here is CASSLGGSRAEQFF. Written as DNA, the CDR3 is TGTGCCAGCAGTTTGGGCGGTTCCCGAGCTGAGCAGTTCTTC.

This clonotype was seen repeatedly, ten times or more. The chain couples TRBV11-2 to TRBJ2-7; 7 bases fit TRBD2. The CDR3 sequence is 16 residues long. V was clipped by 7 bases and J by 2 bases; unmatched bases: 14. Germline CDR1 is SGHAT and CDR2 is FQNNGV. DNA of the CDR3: TGTGCCAGCACCCCCTTCATGAGCGGGGCCACCTACGAGCAGTACTTC. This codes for CASTPFMSGATYEQYF. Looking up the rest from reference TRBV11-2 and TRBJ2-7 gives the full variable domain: EAGVAQSPRYKIIEKRQSVAFWCNPISGHATLYWYQQILGQGPKLLIQFQNNGVVDDSQLPKDRFSAERLKGVDSTLKIQPAKLEDSAVYLCASTPFMSGATYEQYFGPGTRLTVT.

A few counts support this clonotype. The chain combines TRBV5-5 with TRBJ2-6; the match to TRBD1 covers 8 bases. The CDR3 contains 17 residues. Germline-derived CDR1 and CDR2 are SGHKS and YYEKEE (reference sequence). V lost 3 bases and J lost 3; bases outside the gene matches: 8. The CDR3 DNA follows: TGTGCCAGCAGCTCCCCTCCGACAGGGGATGGGGCCAACGTCCTGACTTTC. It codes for CASSSPPTGDGANVLTF.

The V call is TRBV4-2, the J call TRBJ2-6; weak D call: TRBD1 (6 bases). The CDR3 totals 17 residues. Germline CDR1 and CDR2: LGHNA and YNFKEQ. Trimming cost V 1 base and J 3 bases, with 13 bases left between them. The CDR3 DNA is TGTGCCAGCAGCCAAGTGGACAGACCTCTTGGGGCCAACGTCCTGACTTTC. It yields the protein CASSQVDRPLGANVLTF.

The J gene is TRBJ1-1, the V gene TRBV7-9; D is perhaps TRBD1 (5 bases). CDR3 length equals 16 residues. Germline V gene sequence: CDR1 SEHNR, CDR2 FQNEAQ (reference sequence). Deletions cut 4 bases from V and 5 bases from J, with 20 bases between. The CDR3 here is CASSSEFGQGRTEAFF. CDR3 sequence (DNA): TGTGCCAGCAGCTCCGAGTTTGGGCAGGGAAGAACTGAAGCTTTCTTT.

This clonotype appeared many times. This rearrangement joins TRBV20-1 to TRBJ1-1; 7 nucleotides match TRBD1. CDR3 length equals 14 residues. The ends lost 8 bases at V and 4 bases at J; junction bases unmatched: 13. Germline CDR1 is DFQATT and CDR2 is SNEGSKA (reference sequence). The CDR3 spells CSTLQPTGRTEAFF. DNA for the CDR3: TGCAGTACACTTCAACCGACAGGGCGCACTGAAGCTTTCTTT.

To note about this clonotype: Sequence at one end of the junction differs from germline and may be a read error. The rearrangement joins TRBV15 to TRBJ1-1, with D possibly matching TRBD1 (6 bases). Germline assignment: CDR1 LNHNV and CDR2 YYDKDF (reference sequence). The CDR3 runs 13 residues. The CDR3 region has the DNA TGTGCCACCAGTGACAGGAAGAACGCTGAAGCTTTCTTT. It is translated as CATSDRKNAEAFF.

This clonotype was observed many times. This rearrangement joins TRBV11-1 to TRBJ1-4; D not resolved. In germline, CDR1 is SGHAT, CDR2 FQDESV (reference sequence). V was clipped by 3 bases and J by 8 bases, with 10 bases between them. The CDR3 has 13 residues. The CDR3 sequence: CASSFRGGEKLFF. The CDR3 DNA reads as TGTGCCAGCAGCTTTCGGGGTGGCGAAAAACTGTTTTTT. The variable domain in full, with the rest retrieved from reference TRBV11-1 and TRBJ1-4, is EAEVAQSPRYKITEKSQAVAFWCDPISGHATLYWYRQILGQGPELLVQFQDESVVDDSQLPKDRFSAERLKGVDSTLKIQPAELGDSAMYLCASSFRGGEKLFFGSGTQLSVL.